The clone carrying this T cell receptor (beta chain) is medium-sized within its sample. The sample originates from a study of T-cell reconstitution after alpha-beta-depleted transplantation in children. Trimming cost V 2 bases and J 6 bases; bases outside gene matches: 4. The CDR3 has 15 amino acids. Per germline, CDR1 MDHEN and CDR2 SYDVKM. Unique molecular identifiers were incorporated into the prepared TCRbeta library. TCRdb called the PCR reads again in MiXCR, with one record for every CDR3 protein. Among about 17,000 distinct CDR3 sequences listed, around 5.8% were seen once. V gene TRBV28 combines with J gene TRBJ2-1; TRBD2 matches 10 bases. This sequence was found in a boy aged 10-17 years with acute lymphoblastic leukemia, due to receive a stem cell transplant. Source: PBMCs, taken before TCRalphabeta/CD19-depleted stem cell transplant. CDR3 residues: CASSLALAGVNEQFF. CDR3 in DNA: TGTGCCAGCAGTTTAGCGCTAGCGGGAGTCAATGAGCAGTTCTTC.